This entry describes one T cell receptor (beta chain). The data derive from a study of blood T cell repertoires in COVID-19. Germline CDR1 is SGHTA and CDR2 is FQGTGA. The CDR3 loop spans 18 amino acids. After removal of 3 bases from V and 3 bases from J, the junction contained 14 bases not matched to a gene. TCRdb's copy holds only in-frame clones and misses some; the assay was immunoSEQ multiplex PCR. The data contain about 170,000 clones, roughly 93% of them singletons. The TCR originated in a man younger than 35 with COVID-19, enrolled during active disease. The chain carries TRBV7-3 and TRBJ2-3, with TRBD2 matching over 8 bases. The sample taken for sequencing was peripheral blood. The CDR3 nucleotides read TGTGCCAGCAGCTTTAGCGGGACCTGGAGTCGGGGGACAGATACGCAGTATTTT. Translating gives CASSFSGTWSRGTDTQYF. The complete variable domain, with remaining parts taken from reference TRBV7-3 and TRBJ2-3, reads GAGVSQTPSNKVTEKGKYVELRCDPISGHTALYWYRQSLGQGPEFLIYFQGTGAADDSGLPNDRFFAVRPEGSVSTLKIQRTERGDSAVYLCASSFSGTWSRGTDTQYFGPGTRLTVL.